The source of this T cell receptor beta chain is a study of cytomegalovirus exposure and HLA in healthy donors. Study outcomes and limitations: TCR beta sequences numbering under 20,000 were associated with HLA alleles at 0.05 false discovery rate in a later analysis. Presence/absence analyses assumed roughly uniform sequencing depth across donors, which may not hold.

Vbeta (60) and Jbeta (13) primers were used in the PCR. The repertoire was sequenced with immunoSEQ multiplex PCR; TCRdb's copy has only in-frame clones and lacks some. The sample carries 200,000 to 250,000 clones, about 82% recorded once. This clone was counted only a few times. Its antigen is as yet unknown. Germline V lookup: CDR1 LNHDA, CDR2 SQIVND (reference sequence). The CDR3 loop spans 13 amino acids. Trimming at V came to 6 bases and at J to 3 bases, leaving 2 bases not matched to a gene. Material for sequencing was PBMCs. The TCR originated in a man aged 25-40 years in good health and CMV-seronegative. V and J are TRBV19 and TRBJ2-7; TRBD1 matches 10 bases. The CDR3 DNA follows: TGTGCCAGTAGGGGGACAGGGGACTACGAGCAGTACTTC. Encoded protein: CASRGTGDYEQYF. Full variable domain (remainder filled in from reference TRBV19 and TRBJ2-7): DGGITQSPKYLFRKEGQNVTLSCEQNLNHDAMYWYRQDPGQGLRLIYYSQIVNDFQKGDIAEGYSVSREKKESFPLTVTSAQKNPTAFYLCASRGTGDYEQYFGPGTRLTVT.